What follows are 14 T cell receptor beta chains derived from one specimen sequenced in a study of CD8 T cells in Susac syndrome (dated by TCRdb to the late 2010s). Library preparation employed the immunoSEQ multiplex PCR assay. RNA was extracted using the RNeasy kit, and roughly 0.45 to 1 microgram was reverse transcribed with random hexamers. The raw public data were reprocessed by TCRdb itself: fastp quality trimming at Q25, MiXCR clonotype calling, in-frame beta chains only. Records with the same CDR3 protein are collapsed into one entry carrying the most frequent genes and DNA. In this sample the table shows 200,000 to 250,000 distinct CDR3 sequences, about 94% of which occur a single time. In total, the top ten clones hold 0.15% of the sample. Sequenced material: CD4+ T cells from PBMCs. The receptor source for this set is a human donor with Susac syndrome.

V gene TRBV7-8 combines with J gene TRBJ2-3, with D maybe TRBD1 (5 bases). The germline CDR1 and CDR2 sequences are SGHVS and FQNEAQ. V shed 5 bases and J shed 13 bases, with 19 bases lying between them. This CDR3 is 13 amino acids long. In nucleotides, the CDR3 is TGTGCCAGCAGCCAGCAATTGGGGCTTACAAAGTATTTT. Its translation is CASSQQLGLTKYF.

The genes are TRBV27 and TRBJ2-7; perhaps TRBD2 as D (7 bases). The CDR3 sequence is 15 residues long. Trimming pared 5 bases from V and 3 bases from J, leaving 17 bases between. Germline CDR1 is MNHEY and CDR2 is SMNVEV (reference sequence). The CDR3 loop is CASSPFRGAGYEQYF. Here the CDR3 DNA reads TGTGCCAGCAGTCCTTTTCGGGGGGCGGGCTACGAGCAGTACTTC.

The genes are TRBV5-6 and TRBJ2-5; possibly TRBD1 for D (7 bases). V lost 2 bases, J lost 7 bases, and 18 bases lay in between. The CDR3 sequence is 15 residues long. Germline V gene lookup returns CDR1 SGHDT and CDR2 YYEEEE. The CDR3 DNA sequence: TGTGCCAGCAGCTTCCCGGGACCTCAGGGGGGGACCCAGTACTTC. It specifies CASSFPGPQGGTQYF.

This rearrangement joins TRBV10-3 to TRBJ1-2; D not resolved. This CDR3 region has 12 residues. V gave up 8 bases and J gave up 8 bases, with 15 bases separating them. The germline gives CDR1 ENHRY, CDR2 SYGVKD. As DNA, the CDR3 is TGTGCCATCTACGACCCCGACGGGGGCTACACCTTC. Amino acids: CAIYDPDGGYTF.

V usage is TRBV19 and J usage is TRBJ2-5; 8 bases match TRBD2. The ends lost 4 bases at V and 3 bases at J; junction bases unmatched: 7. The CDR3 runs 15 residues. Germline CDR1 and CDR2: LNHDA and SQIVND (reference sequence). Here the CDR3 reads CASSTLSGLEETQYF. CDR3 bases: TGTGCCAGTAGTACGCTGTCGGGACTAGAAGAGACCCAGTACTTC. Variable domain in full (rest from reference TRBV19 and TRBJ2-5): DGGITQSPKYLFRKEGQNVTLSCEQNLNHDAMYWYRQDPGQGLRLIYYSQIVNDFQKGDIAEGYSVSREKKESFPLTVTSAQKNPTAFYLCASSTLSGLEETQYFGPGTRLLVL.

This clonotype has just one count. CDR3 loop: CSARTGGRNTEAFF. DNA for the CDR3: TGCAGCGCAAGGACAGGCGGACGGAACACTGAAGCTTTCTTT. The J gene is TRBJ1-1, the V gene TRBV29-1; 7 bases agree with TRBD1. CDR1 and CDR2 from the germline V gene are SQVTM and ANQGSEA. CDR3 length: 14 residues. Trimming removed 7 bases from V and 1 base from J; junction bases left unmatched: 9. Using reference TRBV29-1 and TRBJ1-1 for the parts outside the CDR3, the full variable domain is SAVISQKPSRDICQRGTSLTIQCQVDSQVTMMFWYRQQPGQSLTLIATANQGSEATYESGFVIDKFPISRPNLTFSTLTVSNMSPEDSSIYLCSARTGGRNTEAFFGQGTRLTVV.

The chain employs TRBV6-2 or TRBV6-3 and TRBJ1-5; D may be TRBD1 (6 bases). The CDR3 totals 15 residues. The V and J ends lost 1 base and 2 bases respectively, with 9 bases between them. Germline assignment: CDR1 MNHEY and CDR2 SVGEGT. The CDR3 coding sequence is TGTGCCAGCAGTTACTTGGAGGGGGGCAATCAGCCCCAGCATTTT. It is translated as CASSYLEGGNQPQHF.

The gene calls are TRBV20-1 and TRBJ2-7; 13 bases agree with TRBD2. This CDR3 spans 14 amino acids. The ends lost 5 bases at V and 2 bases at J; junction bases unmatched: 3. The V gene's germline CDR1 is DFQATT and CDR2 SNEGSKA (reference sequence). The CDR3 region is CSAVTSGGAYEQYF. CDR3 DNA: TGCAGTGCTGTAACTAGCGGGGGGGCCTACGAGCAGTACTTC.

The chain recombines TRBV5-1 with TRBJ2-5; weak D call: TRBD1 (7 bases). The CDR3 length is 15 residues. Per germline, CDR1 SGHRS and CDR2 YFSETQ. Trimming took off 3 bases at V and 5 bases at J, with 17 bases between the two ends. For the CDR3, the DNA is TGCGCCAGCAGCTCAGGGGGGAGCCTAGCGGAGACCCAGTACTTC. It is translated as CASSSGGSLAETQYF. Based on the CDR3 plus reference TRBV5-1 and TRBJ2-5, the full variable domain is KAGVTQTPRYLIKTRGQQVTLSCSPISGHRSVSWYQQTPGQGLQFLFEYFSETQRNKGNFPGRFSGRQFSNSRSEMNVSTLELGDSALYLCASSSGGSLAETQYFGPGTRLLVL.

The J gene is TRBJ2-7, the V gene TRBV9; D tentatively reads TRBD1 or TRBD2 (6 bases each). V lost 0 bases and J lost 6, with 10 bases in between. Germline CDR1 reads SGDLS; CDR2 reads YYNGEE. The CDR3 length is 13 residues. The CDR3 DNA follows: TGTGCCAGCAGCGTAGTGGGGGGCACCGAGCAGTACTTC. Amino acids: CASSVVGGTEQYF.

The chain couples TRBV5-8 to TRBJ1-6; D not certain. Germline loops: CDR1 SGHTS, CDR2 YDEGEE. Trimming pared 1 base from V and 10 bases from J, leaving 3 bases between. The CDR3 sequence is 11 residues long. CDR3 DNA sequence: TGTGCCAGCAGCTTGCTGTCACCCCTCCACTTT. Translating gives CASSLLSPLHF.

The genes are TRBV6-5 and TRBJ2-5; D gene unclear. The germline gives CDR1 MNHEY, CDR2 SVGAGI. With 2 bases removed from V and 1 base from J, the gap between germline ends came to 11 bases. The CDR3 has 15 amino acids. The CDR3 DNA reads as TGTGCCAGCAGTTACGGGGTGGGCACCCAAGAGACCCAGTACTTC. This encodes CASSYGVGTQETQYF.

This clonotype has just one count. The gene calls are TRBV30 and TRBJ1-1; D is possibly TRBD1 (6 bases). The germline gives CDR1 GTSNPN, CDR2 SVGIG (reference sequence). Between the trimmed V and J ends, which lost 3 bases and 4 bases, there was a span of 9 bases. This CDR3 comprises 12 residues. This CDR3 reads CAWSGDITEAFF. DNA for the CDR3: TGTGCCTGGAGCGGGGACATCACTGAAGCTTTCTTT. The full variable domain, with the rest looked up from reference TRBV30 and TRBJ1-1, is SQTIHQWPATLVQPVGSPLSLECTVEGTSNPNLYWYRQAAGRGLQLLFYSVGIGQISSEVPQNLSASRPQDRQFILSSKKLLLSDSGFYLCAWSGDITEAFFGQGTRLTVV.

CDR3 region: CATSLGVSYEQYF. DNA for the CDR3: TGTGCCACCAGCCTGGGGGTTAGCTACGAGCAGTACTTC. This chain uses TRBV15 with TRBJ2-7, with D perhaps matching TRBD1 or TRBD2 (5 bases each). This CDR3 spans 13 amino acids. Trimming removed 5 bases at V and 3 bases at J, with 11 bases between. Germline V gene lookup returns CDR1 LNHNV and CDR2 YYDKDF (reference sequence).